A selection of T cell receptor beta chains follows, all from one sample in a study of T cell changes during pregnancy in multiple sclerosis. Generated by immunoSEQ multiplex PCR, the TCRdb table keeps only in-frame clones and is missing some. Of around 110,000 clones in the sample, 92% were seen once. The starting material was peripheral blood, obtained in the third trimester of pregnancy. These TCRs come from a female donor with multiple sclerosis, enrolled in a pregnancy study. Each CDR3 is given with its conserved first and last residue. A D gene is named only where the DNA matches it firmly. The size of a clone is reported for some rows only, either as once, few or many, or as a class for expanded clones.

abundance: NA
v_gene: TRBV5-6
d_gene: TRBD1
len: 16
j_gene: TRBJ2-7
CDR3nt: TGTGCCAGCAGCTTGGTGGCAGGGGGAAATAGGTACGAGCAGTACTTC
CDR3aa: CASSLVAGGNRYEQYF

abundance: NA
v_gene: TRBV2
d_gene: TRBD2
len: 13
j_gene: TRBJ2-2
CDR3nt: TGTGCCAGCGCGGGAGGATCGATCGGGGAGCTGTTTTTT
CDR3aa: CASAGGSIGELFF

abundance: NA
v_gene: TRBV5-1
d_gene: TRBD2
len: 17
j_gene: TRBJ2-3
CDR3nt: TGCGCCAGCAGCTTGGCGACACGGACTAGCGGCACAGATACGCAGTATTTT
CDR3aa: CASSLATRTSGTDTQYF

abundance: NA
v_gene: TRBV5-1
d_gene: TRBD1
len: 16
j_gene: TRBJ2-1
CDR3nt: TGCGCCAGCAGACCGGGACAGGGTGGGTCGTACAATGAGCAGTTCTTC
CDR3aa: CASRPGQGGSYNEQFF

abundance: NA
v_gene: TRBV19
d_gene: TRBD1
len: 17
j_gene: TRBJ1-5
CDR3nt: TGTGCCAGTAGTACCCGGGACAGGGCGTATAGCAATCAGCCCCAGCATTTT
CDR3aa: CASSTRDRAYSNQPQHF

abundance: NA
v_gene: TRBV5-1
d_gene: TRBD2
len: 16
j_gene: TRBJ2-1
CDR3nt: TGCGCCAGCAGAGAAGCTAGCGGGGGGGGGCTCAATGAGCAGTTCTTC
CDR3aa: CASREASGGGLNEQFF

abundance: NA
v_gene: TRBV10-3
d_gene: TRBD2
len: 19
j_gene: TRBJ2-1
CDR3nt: TGTGCCATCAGGGCTGGTCCGGGGGGGACGGCCGATATTGGCTCTGAGCAGTTCTTC
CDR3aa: CAIRAGPGGTADIGSEQFF

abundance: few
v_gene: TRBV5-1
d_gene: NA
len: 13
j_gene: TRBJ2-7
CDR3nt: TGCGCCAGCAGCTTCGGCAGGGGATACGAGCAGTACTTC
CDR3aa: CASSFGRGYEQYF

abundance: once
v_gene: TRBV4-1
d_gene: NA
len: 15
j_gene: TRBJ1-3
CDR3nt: TGCGCCAGCAGCCTTGTACAGGGCGCTGGAAACACCATATATTTT
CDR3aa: CASSLVQGAGNTIYF

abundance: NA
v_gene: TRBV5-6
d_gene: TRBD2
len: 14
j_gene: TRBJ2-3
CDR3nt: TGTGCCAGCAGCTTGGGGACTAGTTCTTATACGCAGTATTTT
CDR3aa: CASSLGTSSYTQYF

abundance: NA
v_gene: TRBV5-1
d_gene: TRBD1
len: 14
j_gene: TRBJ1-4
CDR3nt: TGCGCCAGCAGGGTAACGACAGGGAGTGAAAAACTGTTTTTT
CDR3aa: CASRVTTGSEKLFF

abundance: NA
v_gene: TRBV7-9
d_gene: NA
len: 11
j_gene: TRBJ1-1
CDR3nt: TGTGCCAGCAGCACGGGGACTGAAGCTTTCTTT
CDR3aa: CASSTGTEAFF

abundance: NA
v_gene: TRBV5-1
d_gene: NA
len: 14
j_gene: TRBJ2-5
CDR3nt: TGCGCCAGCAGCTTGCAGGGAATCCAAGAGACCCAGTACTTC
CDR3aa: CASSLQGIQETQYF

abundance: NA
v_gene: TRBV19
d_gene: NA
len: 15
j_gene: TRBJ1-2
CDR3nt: TGTGCCAGTAGTAACAGACAGGCTTGGAACTATGGCTACACCTTC
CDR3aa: CASSNRQAWNYGYTF

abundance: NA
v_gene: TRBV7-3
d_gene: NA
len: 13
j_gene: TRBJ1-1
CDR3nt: TGTGCCAGCAGCTTAAGGCTCCACACTGAAGCTTTCTTT
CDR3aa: CASSLRLHTEAFF